A single sample is the source of the 15 T cell receptor beta chains below, sequenced in a study of shared clonotypes between healthy human individuals. The repertoire was sequenced with immunoSEQ multiplex PCR; TCRdb's copy has only in-frame clones and lacks some. The repertoire consists of roughly 2,500,000 clones, with approximately 93% occurring once and the leading ten covering 0.36%. Sequencing used naive CD4+ T cells from PBMCs. Indicated subset: CD45RA+ positively selected. These receptors were obtained from a man aged 18 to 29 in good health. Some clones in this sample may be carry-over from other donors' samples.

The rearrangement joins TRBV19 to TRBJ2-5, with 8 bases that match TRBD2. J gave up 2 bases and V 6 bases, and 2 bases lay outside the gene matches. CDR3 length equals 13 residues. Per germline, CDR1 LNHDA and CDR2 SQIVND (reference sequence). The CDR3 protein is CASRVAGQETQYF. The CDR3, as DNA: TGTGCCAGTAGGGTAGCGGGACAAGAGACCCAGTACTTC.

This chain joins TRBV7-2 and TRBJ2-5, with 12 bases fitting TRBD2. The CDR3 is 15 amino acids. Germline V gene lookup returns CDR1 SGHTA and CDR2 FQGNSA. Unmatched junction bases numbered 6, after V lost 5 bases and J lost 5 bases. CDR3 in amino acids: CASSPQTSGSETQYF. For the CDR3, the DNA is TGTGCCAGCAGCCCCCAGACTAGCGGGAGCGAGACCCAGTACTTC.

The chain is built from TRBV5-6 and TRBJ2-4; 8 bases are shared with TRBD1. Germline V gene data show CDR1 as SGHDT and CDR2 as YYEEEE. The V segment lost 4 bases and the J segment 1 base; nucleotides outside the gene matches: 7. This CDR3 comprises 16 residues. The CDR3 reads CASSADRGVAKNIQYF. CDR3 in DNA: TGTGCCAGCAGCGCCGACAGGGGAGTTGCCAAAAACATTCAGTACTTC.

The genes are TRBV25-1 and TRBJ2-7; D uncertain. CDR1 is MGHDK and CDR2 is SYGVNS in the germline V gene. This CDR3 has 14 residues. Deletions cut 2 bases from V and 1 base from J, with 9 bases between. The CDR3 loop reads CASSEVARSYEQYF. The CDR3 region has the DNA TGTGCCAGCAGTGAAGTCGCCCGGTCCTACGAGCAGTACTTC.

The rearrangement joins TRBV5-1 to TRBJ1-2; D unclear. With 0 bases removed from V and 0 bases from J, the gap between germline ends came to 9 bases. The CDR3 spans 15 residues. Germline V lookup: CDR1 SGHRS, CDR2 YFSETQ. Here the CDR3 DNA reads TGCGCCAGCAGCTTGGATCGGGGATCTAACTATGGCTACACCTTC. It specifies CASSLDRGSNYGYTF.

The CDR3 protein is CASSISTAASLETQYF. CDR3 DNA: TGTGCCAGTAGTATCTCTACCGCGGCTTCTTTGGAGACCCAGTACTTC. This sequence joins TRBV19 and TRBJ2-5, with D unresolved. V lost 3 bases to trimming and J lost 5 bases, with 19 bases between them. The CDR3 has 16 residues. Germline-derived CDR1 and CDR2 are LNHDA and SQIVND (reference sequence).

V and J are TRBV19 and TRBJ2-1; TRBD2 matches at 14 bases. The CDR3 contains 17 residues. The trim removed 8 bases at V and 3 bases at J, leaving 9 bases unmatched. CDR1 is LNHDA and CDR2 is SQIVND in the germline V gene (reference sequence). The CDR3 sequence: CASRRGTSGSFYNEQFF. For the CDR3, the DNA is TGTGCCAGTCGGCGGGGGACTAGCGGGAGTTTCTACAATGAGCAGTTCTTC.

V is TRBV11-2 and J is TRBJ2-3; 9 nucleotides match TRBD2. The CDR3 consists of 17 residues. Trimming cost V 4 bases and J 6 bases; bases outside gene matches: 14. The V gene's germline CDR1 is SGHAT and CDR2 FQNNGV. The CDR3 nucleotides read TGTGCCAGCAGCTCACTACTGGGGACTAGCTTCTCGGATACGCAGTATTTT. Its protein product is CASSSLLGTSFSDTQYF.

The rearrangement uses TRBV15 and TRBJ2-3; the match to TRBD1 covers 7 bases. Germline CDR1 is LNHNV and CDR2 is YYDKDF (reference sequence). There are 14 residues in the CDR3. V lost 7 bases, J lost 2 bases, and 6 bases stayed unmatched. CDR3 coding DNA: TGTGCCACCAAAAGGGGACAGACCACAGATACGCAGTATTTT. Protein sequence: CATKRGQTTDTQYF.

The rearrangement uses TRBV5-1 and TRBJ2-3; 9 nucleotides align to TRBD1. The germline V gene encodes CDR1 SGHRS and CDR2 YFSETQ. This CDR3 contains 16 residues. Trimming removed 0 bases from V and 2 bases from J; junction bases left unmatched: 4. CDR3 residues: CASSLVTGGPTDTQYF. The CDR3 region has the DNA TGCGCCAGCAGCTTGGTGACAGGGGGTCCCACAGATACGCAGTATTTT. The complete variable domain, with remaining parts taken from reference TRBV5-1 and TRBJ2-3, reads KAGVTQTPRYLIKTRGQQVTLSCSPISGHRSVSWYQQTPGQGLQFLFEYFSETQRNKGNFPGRFSGRQFSNSRSEMNVSTLELGDSALYLCASSLVTGGPTDTQYFGPGTRLTVL.

As concerns this clone: Other DNA sequences from this sample encode an identical CDR3 as well. The rearrangement uses TRBV5-1 and TRBJ2-5, with 9 bases identical to TRBD1. Germline V lookup: CDR1 SGHRS, CDR2 YFSETQ. The CDR3 is made up of 15 amino acids. Trimming cost V 2 bases and J 5 bases; bases outside gene matches: 7. This chain's CDR3 is CASSFSGQGGETQYF. For the CDR3, the DNA is TGCGCCAGCAGCTTTTCGGGACAGGGTGGTGAGACCCAGTACTTC.

The V and J genes are TRBV5-1 and TRBJ2-2; 10 nucleotides agree with TRBD2. The CDR3 covers 15 residues. CDR1 and CDR2 (germline): SGHRS, YFSETQ. With V trimmed by 5 bases and J by 2 bases, 3 bases remained unmatched. CDR3 in amino acids: CASSGLAVNTGELFF. In nucleotides, the CDR3 is TGCGCCAGCAGTGGACTAGCGGTTAACACCGGGGAGCTGTTTTTT.

This sequence joins TRBV2 and TRBJ2-7; D unclear. CDR1 SNHLY and CDR2 FYNNEI come from the germline V gene. The CDR3 spans 14 residues. The V gene lost 2 bases and the J gene lost 0 bases, with 8 bases spanning the gap. The CDR3 loop reads CASSEQVGSYEQYF. CDR3 nucleotides: TGTGCCAGCAGTGAACAGGTGGGCTCCTACGAGCAGTACTTC.

This sequence joins TRBV6-1 and TRBJ1-4; D not resolved. The germline gives CDR1 MNHNS, CDR2 SASEGT. With 8 bases removed from V and 0 bases from J, the gap between germline ends came to 4 bases. This CDR3 has 12 residues. The CDR3 bases are TGTGCCAGCGGAGCAACTAATGAAAAACTGTTTTTT. Translated: CASGATNEKLFF.

J is TRBJ2-2 and V is TRBV6-1; the match to TRBD1 covers 7 bases. V was pared by 8 bases and J by 7 bases, with 10 bases of the junction left unmatched. CDR3 length equals 14 residues. Germline V CDR1 and CDR2: MNHNS, SASEGT. The CDR3 bases are TGTGCCAGCGTCGTGGCAGGGGGTGTCGGGGAGCTGTTTTTT. It encodes CASVVAGGVGELFF.